A single sample gave rise to the 22 T cell receptor beta chains below, sequenced in a study of cytomegalovirus exposure and HLA in healthy donors. 60 Vbeta and 13 Jbeta primers were used in PCR. The protocol was immunoSEQ multiplex PCR, while the TCRdb copy is restricted to in-frame clones and leaves out a portion. In the table there are roughly 100,000 clones, about 70% of which are singletons. Sequenced input: PBMCs. The receptor set was obtained from a woman aged 45-65 years in good health and CMV-seropositive.

V usage is TRBV7-2 and J usage is TRBJ1-2; 10 nucleotides line up with TRBD1. The CDR3 is made up of 15 amino acids. The V and J ends lost 2 bases and 3 bases, in that order; junction bases with no gene match: 3. Germline CDR1 is SGHTA and CDR2 is FQGNSA. CDR3 coding DNA: TGTGCCAGCAGCTTAATGACAGGGGGCTACTATGGCTACACCTTC. Translated: CASSLMTGGYYGYTF.

The chain employs TRBV30 and TRBJ1-3, with D unresolved. Trimming cost V 8 bases and J 0 bases, with 11 bases left between them. CDR3 length: 13 residues. CDR1 is GTSNPN, CDR2 SVGIG, per germline (reference sequence). DNA for the CDR3: TGTGCCAGCTTGAGGAGCTCTGGAAACACCATATATTTT. Protein sequence: CASLRSSGNTIYF.

This clone came up a few times. The chain links TRBV6-6 to TRBJ1-5, with D possibly TRBD1 on 5 matching bases. Trimming removed 5 bases at V and 6 bases at J, with 11 bases between. Germline CDR1 and CDR2: MNHNY and SVGAGI (reference sequence). This CDR3 is built from 13 residues. The CDR3 protein is CASSVPGLQPQHF. CDR3 coding DNA: TGTGCCAGCAGTGTGCCGGGACTTCAGCCCCAGCATTTT.

CDR3 sequence: CASRDGGVNTGELFF. DNA for the CDR3: TGTGCCAGCAGGGACGGGGGGGTAAACACCGGGGAGCTGTTTTTT. The rearrangement uses TRBV4-2 and TRBJ2-2; 8 nucleotides align to TRBD2. The CDR3 is 15 amino acids. Losses at the gene ends were 6 bases for V and 2 bases for J; bases not matched to a gene: 5. Germline V gene sequence: CDR1 LGHNA, CDR2 YNFKEQ.

This rearrangement joins TRBV10-3 to TRBJ2-7; TRBD1 agrees at 12 bases. The CDR3 length is 14 residues. Trimming removed 10 bases from V and 5 bases from J; junction bases left unmatched: 9. CDR1 and CDR2 (germline): ENHRY, SYGVKD. CDR3 sequence: CATTGGQGANEQYF. DNA of the CDR3: TGTGCCACAACTGGGGGACAGGGGGCCAACGAGCAGTACTTC.

The V gene is TRBV4-1, the J gene TRBJ1-1; 7 nucleotides align to TRBD1. This CDR3 is 16 amino acids long. The germline gives CDR1 MGHRA, CDR2 YSYEKL. V was clipped by 0 bases and J by 0 bases; unmatched bases: 4. The CDR3 nucleotides are TGCGCCAGCAGCCAAGAACCGGGACAGTTGAACACTGAAGCTTTCTTT. Residues: CASSQEPGQLNTEAFF.

The chain recombines TRBV5-6 with TRBJ2-1, with a tentative D call TRBD1 (5 bases). V was cut by 4 bases and J by 2 bases, with 10 bases left in between. The CDR3 consists of 14 residues. The germline gives CDR1 SGHDT, CDR2 YYEEEE. CDR3 DNA: TGTGCCAGCAGCCCTTCCAGGGCCTACAATGAGCAGTTCTTC. Translating gives CASSPSRAYNEQFF.

V is TRBV28 and J is TRBJ2-3, with 7 bases aligning to TRBD1. Germline V lookup: CDR1 MDHEN, CDR2 SYDVKM. CDR3 length: 15 residues. Trimming removed 6 bases from V and 1 base from J; junction bases left unmatched: 7. CDR3 DNA: TGTGCCAGCAGAGACAGGGTTGCGGGCACAGATACGCAGTATTTT. It specifies CASRDRVAGTDTQYF.

This chain's CDR3 is CASSTGTTGNTIYF. In nucleotides, the CDR3 is TGCGCCAGCAGCACCGGGACAACTGGAAACACCATATATTTT. The rearrangement uses TRBV5-1 and TRBJ1-3; weak D call: TRBD1 (6 bases). CDR3 length: 14 amino acids. CDR1 is SGHRS and CDR2 is YFSETQ in the germline V gene. Trimming removed 4 bases at V and 2 bases at J, with 10 bases between.

This clone has just one count. V usage is TRBV2 and J usage is TRBJ1-5; 10 nucleotides match TRBD1. Germline V gene sequence: CDR1 SNHLY, CDR2 FYNNEI. The CDR3 has 16 residues. Losses at the gene ends were 4 bases for V and 2 bases for J; bases not matched to a gene: 5. For the CDR3, the DNA is TGTGCCAGCAGTGCCCGGGACAGGGGTGGCAATCAGCCCCAGCATTTT. Translating it yields CASSARDRGGNQPQHF.

V is TRBV19 and J is TRBJ2-7, with 10 bases identical to TRBD1. The CDR3 contains 15 residues. V gave up 7 bases and J gave up 3 bases; unmatched junction bases: 9. CDR1 and CDR2 (germline): LNHDA, SQIVND (reference sequence). The CDR3 DNA reads as TGTGCCAGTACTGGGACAGGGGAAAAAGGCTACGAGCAGTACTTC. Translation gives CASTGTGEKGYEQYF.

In DNA, the CDR3 is TGTGCCAGCAGCTTAGGGGACAGGGGGATGAACACTGAAGCTTTCTTT. The encoded protein is CASSLGDRGMNTEAFF. V and J are TRBV7-9 and TRBJ1-1, with 11 positions matching TRBD1. The CDR3 consists of 16 residues. The ends lost 1 base at V and 0 bases at J; junction bases unmatched: 1. Germline V gene data show CDR1 as SEHNR and CDR2 as FQNEAQ (reference sequence).

The rearrangement links TRBV11-2 to TRBJ1-1, with D hard to call. CDR3 length: 15 residues. Germline CDR1 and CDR2: SGHAT and FQNNGV. V lost 6 bases and J 4 bases, leaving 18 bases between the germline ends. The CDR3 nucleotides are TGTGCCAGCAGTCCTTCCCCACGAGGAGGCACTGAAGCTTTCTTT. It yields the protein CASSPSPRGGTEAFF.

This clone was counted a single time. J is TRBJ1-2 and V is TRBV7-2; no clear D. CDR3 length: 15 amino acids. Germline V gives CDR1 SGHTA, CDR2 FQGNSA. V dropped 2 bases and J dropped 8 bases, with 18 bases sitting between them. CDR3 loop: CASSLYGTAGGGYTF. CDR3 coding DNA: TGTGCCAGCAGCTTATATGGAACCGCCGGCGGAGGCTACACCTTC.

The genes are TRBV29-1 and TRBJ2-5; D gene ambiguous. Trimming took 2 bases from V and 5 from J, leaving 12 bases between them. The germline CDR1 and CDR2 sequences are SQVTM and ANQGSEA. This CDR3 spans 13 amino acids. This chain's CDR3 is CSVEYPVTETQYF. In DNA form, the CDR3 reads TGCAGCGTTGAATACCCAGTCACCGAGACCCAGTACTTC. The full variable domain, completed using reference TRBV29-1 and TRBJ2-5, is SAVISQKPSRDICQRGTSLTIQCQVDSQVTMMFWYRQQPGQSLTLIATANQGSEATYESGFVIDKFPISRPNLTFSTLTVSNMSPEDSSIYLCSVEYPVTETQYFGPGTRLLVL.

This chain connects TRBV9 to TRBJ2-1; TRBD2 is a possible D gene (6 bases). CDR1 is SGDLS, CDR2 YYNGEE, per germline. The CDR3 sequence is 14 residues long. V shed 4 bases and J shed 3 bases, with 11 bases lying between them. CDR3 in DNA: TGTGCCAGCAGCATTCGACTAGGCTACAATGAGCAGTTCTTC. It is translated as CASSIRLGYNEQFF.

J is TRBJ1-6 and V is TRBV4-3, with TRBD1 matching 12 bases. J gave up 8 bases and V 4 bases, and 3 bases lay outside the gene matches. The CDR3 totals 15 residues. Germline V gene data show CDR1 as LGHNA and CDR2 as YSLEER. CDR3 nucleotides: TGCGCCAGCAGCCCAGGGACAGGGGGCGATTCACCCCTCCACTTT. This encodes CASSPGTGGDSPLHF.

This chain connects TRBV6-6 to TRBJ2-5; possible D gene TRBD2, 5 bases. The CDR3 runs to 14 residues. Germline assignment: CDR1 MNHNY and CDR2 SVGAGI (reference sequence). The V gene lost 3 bases and the J gene lost 2 bases, with 10 bases spanning the gap. The CDR3 reads CASSYGSGQETQYF. The CDR3 DNA sequence: TGTGCCAGCAGTTATGGCAGCGGACAAGAGACCCAGTACTTC.

This rearrangement joins TRBV7-8 to TRBJ2-7, with TRBD2 matching over 10 bases. The germline V gene has CDR1 SGHVS and CDR2 FQNEAQ. Germline trimming cut 1 base from V and 0 bases from J; bases unmatched to any gene: 9. The CDR3 is 18 amino acids. The CDR3 nucleotides read TGTGCCAGCAGCTTAGGATCTGGGGCTAGCGGGGGCTCCTACGAGCAGTACTTC. Translating it yields CASSLGSGASGGSYEQYF. The full variable domain, with the rest looked up from reference TRBV7-8 and TRBJ2-7, is GAGVSQSPRYKVAKRGQDVALRCDPISGHVSLFWYQQALGQGPEFLTYFQNEAQLDKSGLPSDRFFAERPEGSVSTLKIQRTQQEDSAVYLCASSLGSGASGGSYEQYFGPGTRLTVT.

The chain recombines TRBV19 with TRBJ1-2, with 9 bases fitting TRBD1. The germline V gene encodes CDR1 LNHDA and CDR2 SQIVND (reference sequence). CDR3 length: 13 amino acids. Trimming at V came to 5 bases and at J to 4 bases, leaving 2 bases not matched to a gene. The DNA for the CDR3 is TGTGCCAGTAGTCAGGGACAGGGCTATGGCTACACCTTC. Amino acids: CASSQGQGYGYTF.

This chain connects TRBV5-1 to TRBJ1-2, with TRBD1 matching 9 bases. The CDR3 is 17 amino acids. The junction had 16 bases not matched to a gene; V was cut back by 3 bases and J by 7 bases. Germline V gene sequence: CDR1 SGHRS, CDR2 YFSETQ. CDR3 nucleotides: TGCGCCAGCAGCTGGTCGGTGGGGGGACAGGGCACTCTTGGCTACACCTTC. Its translation: CASSWSVGGQGTLGYTF.

The genes are TRBV7-6 and TRBJ1-1, with 12 bases lining up with TRBD1. This CDR3 comprises 16 residues. Germline CDR1 and CDR2: SGHVS and FNYEAQ. Trimming took 1 base from V and 3 from J; bases not matched to a gene: 3. The CDR3 loop is CASSLVGQGADTEAFF. In DNA, the CDR3 is TGTGCCAGCAGCTTAGTGGGACAGGGGGCGGACACTGAAGCTTTCTTT.